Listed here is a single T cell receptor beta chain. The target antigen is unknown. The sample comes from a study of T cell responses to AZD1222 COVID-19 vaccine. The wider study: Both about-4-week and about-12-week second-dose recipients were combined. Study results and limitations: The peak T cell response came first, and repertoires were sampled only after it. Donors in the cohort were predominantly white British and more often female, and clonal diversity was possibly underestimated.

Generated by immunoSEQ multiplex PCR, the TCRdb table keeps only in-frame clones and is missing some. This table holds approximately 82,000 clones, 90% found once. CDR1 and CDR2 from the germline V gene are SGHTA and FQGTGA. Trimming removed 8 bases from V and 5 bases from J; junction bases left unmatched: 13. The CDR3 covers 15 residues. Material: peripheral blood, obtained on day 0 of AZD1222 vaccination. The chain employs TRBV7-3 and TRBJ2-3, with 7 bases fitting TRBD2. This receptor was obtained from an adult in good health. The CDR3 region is CASAGGTTLGDTQYF. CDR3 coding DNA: TGTGCCAGCGCCGGGGGGACTACCCTGGGAGATACGCAGTATTTT.